A selection of T cell receptor beta chains follows, all from one sample in a study of spatial heterogeneity in lung cancer. TCRdb passed the 5' RACE reads through MiXCR, listing each CDR3 protein once. The table records about 10,000 distinct CDR3 sequences, roughly 6.4% of them present only once. Sample: normal lung tissue next to the tumor, taken at surgery. The receptors shown here come from a male donor with early-stage non-small cell lung cancer. The CDR3 runs from the conserved cysteine through the conserved F or W. Fields, in order: J gene, V gene, D gene, clone size, CDR3 DNA, CDR3 protein. D genes are given only for firm matches. For some rows the clone size is stated as once, few or many, or as a class when expanded; others skip it.

J gene: TRBJ1-2; V gene: TRBV12-3/TRBV12-4; D gene: TRBD1; clone size: many; CDR3 DNA: TGTGCCAGCAGTTTAGCAGGGGGCGGTGGCTACACCTTC; CDR3 protein: CASSLAGGGGYTF
J gene: TRBJ1-6; V gene: TRBV3-1; D gene: TRBD1; clone size: many; CDR3 DNA: TGTGCCAGCAGCCAGAGGGACAGGAGCTCCTATAATTCACCCCTCCACTTT; CDR3 protein: CASSQRDRSSYNSPLHF
J gene: TRBJ2-1; V gene: TRBV5-4; D gene: -; clone size: -; CDR3 DNA: TGTGCCAGCAGCTTTGGGGATTGGAATGAGCAGTTCTTC; CDR3 protein: CASSFGDWNEQFF
J gene: TRBJ1-6; V gene: TRBV3-2; D gene: -; clone size: many; CDR3 DNA: TGTGCCAGCAGCCAAGACCTGCGGACAGGCCCGTACTCACCCCTCCACTTT; CDR3 protein: CASSQDLRTGPYSPLHF
J gene: TRBJ1-1; V gene: TRBV7-9; D gene: -; clone size: many; CDR3 DNA: TGTGCCAGCAGCTCCCCATTATGGGAATCTGAAGCTTTCTTT; CDR3 protein: CASSSPLWESEAFF
J gene: TRBJ1-1; V gene: TRBV29-1; D gene: -; clone size: -; CDR3 DNA: TGCAGCGTTGGAGGGGACGGGGCTTTCTTT; CDR3 protein: CSVGGDGAFF
J gene: TRBJ2-7; V gene: TRBV5-6; D gene: TRBD2; clone size: many; CDR3 DNA: TGTGCCAGCAGCTTACTAGCGGGACCGTTTCTGGCCGAGCAGTACTTC; CDR3 protein: CASSLLAGPFLAEQYF
J gene: TRBJ2-5; V gene: TRBV3-1; D gene: TRBD2; clone size: many; CDR3 DNA: TGTGCCAGCACCACCGCACGGGGGGGCAAACGAGAGACCCAGTACTTC; CDR3 protein: CASTTARGGKRETQYF
J gene: TRBJ2-5; V gene: TRBV20-1; D gene: TRBD1; clone size: few; CDR3 DNA: TGCAGTGCTAGCCCAGTTAGGGGGCAGGGGGAGACCCAGTACTTC; CDR3 protein: CSASPVRGQGETQYF
J gene: TRBJ2-5; V gene: TRBV7-3; D gene: -; clone size: many; CDR3 DNA: TGTGCCAGCAGCACGGGACCCCAAGAGACCCAGTACTTC; CDR3 protein: CASSTGPQETQYF
J gene: TRBJ2-1; V gene: TRBV11-3; D gene: -; clone size: many; CDR3 DNA: TGTGCCAGCAGCTTGGGACTCAACAATGAGCAGTTCTTC; CDR3 protein: CASSLGLNNEQFF
J gene: TRBJ1-1; V gene: TRBV5-5; D gene: -; clone size: many; CDR3 DNA: TGTGCCAGCAGCTTTCAGGGTGGCACTGAAGCTTTCTTT; CDR3 protein: CASSFQGGTEAFF
J gene: TRBJ1-2; V gene: TRBV27; D gene: -; clone size: -; CDR3 DNA: TGTGCCAGCAGCCAAAGCCGGTCGCGCTATGGCTACACCTTC; CDR3 protein: CASSQSRSRYGYTF
J gene: TRBJ1-1; V gene: TRBV27; D gene: TRBD1; clone size: medium-sized; CDR3 DNA: TGTGCCAGCTTACAGGGGGTGGAAGCTTTCTTT; CDR3 protein: CASLQGVEAFF
J gene: TRBJ2-2; V gene: TRBV6-2/TRBV6-3; D gene: -; clone size: many; CDR3 DNA: TGTGCCAGCAGTTCATATCGCACAGGTTCGAACACCGGGGAGCTGTTTTTT; CDR3 protein: CASSSYRTGSNTGELFF
J gene: TRBJ2-7; V gene: TRBV20-1; D gene: -; clone size: many; CDR3 DNA: TGCAGTGCTAGACTCCCTGCCTACGAGCAGTACTTC; CDR3 protein: CSARLPAYEQYF